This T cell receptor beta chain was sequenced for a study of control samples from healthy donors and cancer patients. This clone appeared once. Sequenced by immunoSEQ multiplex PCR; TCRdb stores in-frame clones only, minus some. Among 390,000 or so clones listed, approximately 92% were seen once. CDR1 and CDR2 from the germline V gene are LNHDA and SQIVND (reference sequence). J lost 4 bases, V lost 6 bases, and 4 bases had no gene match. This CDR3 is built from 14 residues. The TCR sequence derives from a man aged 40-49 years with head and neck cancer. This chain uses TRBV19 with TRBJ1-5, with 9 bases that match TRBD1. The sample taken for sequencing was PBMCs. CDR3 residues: CASSTGGPNQPQHF. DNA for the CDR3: TGTGCCAGTAGCACAGGGGGCCCTAATCAGCCCCAGCATTTT.